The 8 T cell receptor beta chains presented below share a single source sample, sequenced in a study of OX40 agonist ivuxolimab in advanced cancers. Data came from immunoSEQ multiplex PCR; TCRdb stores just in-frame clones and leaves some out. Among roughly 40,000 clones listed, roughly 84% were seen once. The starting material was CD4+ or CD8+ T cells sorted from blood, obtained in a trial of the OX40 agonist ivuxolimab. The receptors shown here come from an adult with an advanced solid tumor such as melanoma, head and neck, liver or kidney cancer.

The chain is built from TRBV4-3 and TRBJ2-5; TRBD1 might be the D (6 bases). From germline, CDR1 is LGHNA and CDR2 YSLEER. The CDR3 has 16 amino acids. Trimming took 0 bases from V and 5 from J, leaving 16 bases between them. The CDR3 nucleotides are TGCGCCAGCAGCCAAGATTGGGCAGGGACATGGGAGACCCAGTACTTC. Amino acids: CASSQDWAGTWETQYF.

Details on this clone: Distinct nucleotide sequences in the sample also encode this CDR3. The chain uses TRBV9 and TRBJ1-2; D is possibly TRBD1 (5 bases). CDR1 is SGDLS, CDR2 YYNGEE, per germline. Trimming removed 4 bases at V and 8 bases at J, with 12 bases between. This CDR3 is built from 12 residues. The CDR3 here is CASSREPGGYTF. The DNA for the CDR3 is TGTGCCAGCAGCAGGGAACCAGGGGGCTACACCTTC.

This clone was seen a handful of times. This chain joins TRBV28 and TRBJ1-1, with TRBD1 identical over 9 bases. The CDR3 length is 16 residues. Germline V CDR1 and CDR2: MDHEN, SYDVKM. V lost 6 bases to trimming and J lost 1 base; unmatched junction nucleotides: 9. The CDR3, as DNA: TGTGCCAGCAGAATACTCCGGGACAGGGAGAACACTGAAGCTTTCTTT. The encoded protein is CASRILRDRENTEAFF.

The CDR3 DNA reads as TGCGCCAGCAGCCAAGATCCAGCCCCCTCGTGGCTGTTTTTT. Residues: CASSQDPAPSWLFF. The chain carries TRBV4-3 and TRBJ2-2; D gene unclear. Germline V lookup: CDR1 LGHNA, CDR2 YSLEER. This CDR3 is built from 14 residues. Between the trimmed V and J ends, which lost 0 bases and 13 bases, there was a span of 15 bases.

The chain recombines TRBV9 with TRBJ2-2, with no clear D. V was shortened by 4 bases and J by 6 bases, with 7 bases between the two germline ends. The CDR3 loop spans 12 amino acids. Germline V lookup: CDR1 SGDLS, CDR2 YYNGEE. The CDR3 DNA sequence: TGTGCCAGCAGCCCTTCAGCCGGGGAGCTGTTTTTT. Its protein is CASSPSAGELFF.

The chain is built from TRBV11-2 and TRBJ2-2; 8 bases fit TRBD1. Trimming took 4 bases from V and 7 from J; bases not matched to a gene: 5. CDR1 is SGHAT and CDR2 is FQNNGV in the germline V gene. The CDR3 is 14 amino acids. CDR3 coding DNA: TGTGCCAGCAGCTCCGGGACAGGCGGCGGGGAGCTGTTTTTT. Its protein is CASSSGTGGGELFF.

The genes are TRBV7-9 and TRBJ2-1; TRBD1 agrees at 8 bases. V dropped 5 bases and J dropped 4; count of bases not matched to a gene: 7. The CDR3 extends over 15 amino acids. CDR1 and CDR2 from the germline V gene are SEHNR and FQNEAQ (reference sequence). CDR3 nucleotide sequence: TGTGCCAGCAGCACCCCCCGACAGGGGTACAATGAGCAGTTCTTC. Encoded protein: CASSTPRQGYNEQFF.

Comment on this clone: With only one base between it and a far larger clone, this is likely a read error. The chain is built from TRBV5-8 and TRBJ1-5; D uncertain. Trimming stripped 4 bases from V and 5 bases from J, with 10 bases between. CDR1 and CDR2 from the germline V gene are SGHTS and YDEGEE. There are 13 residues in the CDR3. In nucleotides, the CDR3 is TGTGCCAGCAGCCAAGAAAGCGATCAGCCCCAGCATTTT. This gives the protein CASSQESDQPQHF.